The 26 T cell receptor beta chains given below trace back to one sample, sequenced in a study of blood T cell repertoires in COVID-19. The repertoire was sequenced with immunoSEQ multiplex PCR; TCRdb's copy has only in-frame clones and lacks some. The sample carries 300,000 to 400,000 clones, approximately 88% recorded once. The sample comprised peripheral blood. Receptors were obtained from a young woman with COVID-19, enrolled during active disease.

CDR3 nucleotide sequence: TGTGCCAGCAGCCTCGGAGCCTTTGAAGCTTTCTTT. Amino acids: CASSLGAFEAFF. The chain carries TRBV11-2 and TRBJ1-1, with D unclear. Trimming left V 5 bases short and J 7 bases short, with 11 bases between. The germline gives CDR1 SGHAT, CDR2 FQNNGV. This CDR3 is 12 amino acids long.

The CDR3 nucleotides read TGTGCCAGTAGGGGGGCGGGCCTGATTGGAAACACCATATATTTT. Translation gives CASRGAGLIGNTIYF. V usage is TRBV19 and J usage is TRBJ1-3; tentative D call: TRBD1 (6 bases). The CDR3 is 15 amino acids. From germline, CDR1 is LNHDA and CDR2 SQIVND (reference sequence). V lost 6 bases and J 3 bases, leaving 15 bases between the germline ends.

The chain is built from TRBV29-1 and TRBJ1-1; D remains ambiguous. CDR3 length: 14 amino acids. V lost 4 bases and J lost 1, with 13 bases in between. Germline V gives CDR1 SQVTM, CDR2 ANQGSEA. CDR3 residues: CSVVIAESNTEAFF. The CDR3 DNA sequence: TGCAGCGTTGTTATTGCGGAGTCGAACACTGAAGCTTTCTTT.

This chain connects TRBV6-5 to TRBJ2-1; D remains unclear. The CDR3 runs 14 residues. CDR1 is MNHEY and CDR2 is SVGAGI in the germline V gene. The V end was cut by 0 bases, the J end by 1 base, with 4 bases between. The CDR3 nucleotides are TGTGCCAGCAGTTACTCCCAATCCTACAATGAGCAGTTCTTC. This encodes CASSYSQSYNEQFF.

V gene TRBV7-9 combines with J gene TRBJ1-2, with D possibly being TRBD1 (5 bases). V was clipped by 5 bases and J by 11 bases, with 21 bases between them. CDR3 length: 14 residues. The V gene's germline CDR1 is SEHNR and CDR2 FQNEAQ (reference sequence). CDR3 loop: CASSTRTFLGTYTF. DNA of the CDR3: TGTGCCAGCAGCACCAGGACATTTCTGGGCACGTACACCTTC. Drawing the rest from reference TRBV7-9 and TRBJ1-2, the complete variable domain is DTGVSQNPRHKITKRGQNVTFRCDPISEHNRLYWYRQTLGQGPEFLTYFQNEAQLEKSRLLSDRFSAERPKGSFSTLEIQRTEQGDSAMYLCASSTRTFLGTYTFGSGTRLTVV.

The rearrangement joins TRBV5-1 to TRBJ2-7, with D possibly being TRBD1 (5 bases). The germline V gene has CDR1 SGHRS and CDR2 YFSETQ. V dropped 0 bases and J dropped 4 bases, with 8 bases sitting between them. This CDR3 is built from 13 residues. The CDR3 DNA follows: TGCGCCAGCAGCTTGGGACAGTTGTACGAGCAGTACTTC. Residues: CASSLGQLYEQYF.

This sequence joins TRBV7-2 and TRBJ1-2; TRBD1 aligns across 10 bases. The germline CDR1 and CDR2 sequences are SGHTA and FQGNSA. After removal of 5 bases from V and 4 bases from J, the junction contained 7 bases not matched to a gene. The CDR3 is 15 amino acids. The CDR3 nucleotides are TGTGCCAGCAGCCCCAGGACAGGGGGGGGCTATGGCTACACCTTC. Translation gives CASSPRTGGGYGYTF.

The V call is TRBV27, the J call TRBJ2-7, with D possibly matching TRBD2 (5 bases). This CDR3 is 17 amino acids long. The germline V gene has CDR1 MNHEY and CDR2 SMNVEV (reference sequence). V shed 6 bases and J shed 3 bases, with 24 bases lying between them. This chain's CDR3 is CASSRRAGGRTYYEQYV. The CDR3 bases are TGTGCCAGCAGCCGACGGGCCGGCGGGCGGACTTACTACGAGCAGTACGTC.

This clone was detected only once. The chain uses TRBV3-1 (or the pseudogene TRBV3-2) and TRBJ2-3, with 14 bases that match TRBD2. This CDR3 comprises 18 residues. CDR1 and CDR2 from the germline V gene are LGHDT and YNNKEL (reference sequence). V dropped 5 bases and J dropped 0; count of bases not matched to a gene: 7. CDR3: CASSLRLAGGKSTDTQYF. In DNA form, the CDR3 reads TGTGCCAGCAGCTTAAGACTAGCGGGGGGGAAAAGCACAGATACGCAGTATTTT.

In regard to this clone: The same CDR3 is also encoded by other DNA sequences in this sample. The rearrangement uses TRBV15 and TRBJ1-6; 7 bases are a match to TRBD1. The V segment lost 3 bases and the J segment 3 bases; nucleotides outside the gene matches: 2. The CDR3 totals 15 residues. Per the germline V gene, CDR1 is LNHNV and CDR2 is YYDKDF (reference sequence). CDR3 sequence reads: CATSRGDSYNSPLHF. CDR3 nucleotides: TGTGCCACCAGCAGGGGGGACAGCTATAATTCACCCCTCCACTTT.

This rearrangement joins TRBV15 to TRBJ1-1, with 7 bases lining up with TRBD1. With 3 bases clipped from V and 1 base from J, the junction kept 8 bases outside the gene matches. The germline CDR1 and CDR2 sequences are LNHNV and YYDKDF (reference sequence). The CDR3 extends over 16 amino acids. The DNA for the CDR3 is TGTGCCACCAGCAGCGGCCCCGGGACAGAGAACACTGAAGCTTTCTTT. Translation: CATSSGPGTENTEAFF.

The rearrangement links TRBV12-3 or TRBV12-4 to TRBJ1-1, with a possible D match to TRBD1 (5 bases). Trimming pared 1 base from V and 10 bases from J, leaving 10 bases between. CDR3 length equals 12 residues. The chain's CDR3 is CASSLGGGIAFF. The CDR3 DNA reads as TGTGCCAGCAGTTTAGGGGGGGGAATAGCTTTCTTT.

The chain recombines TRBV28 with TRBJ2-7; 8 nucleotides match TRBD2. V shed 2 bases and J 6 bases; nucleotides not matched to a gene: 6. Germline V gene data show CDR1 as MDHEN and CDR2 as SYDVKM. This CDR3 contains 14 residues. The CDR3 protein is CASSLSVGGAEQYF. CDR3 bases: TGTGCCAGCAGTTTAAGTGTCGGGGGGGCCGAGCAGTACTTC.

A note on this clone: In the same sample, other DNA sequences code for this CDR3. The J gene is TRBJ2-7, the V gene TRBV27; D not certain. The CDR3 runs 13 residues. Germline V gene data show CDR1 as MNHEY and CDR2 as SMNVEV (reference sequence). The V gene lost 0 bases and the J gene lost 4 bases, with 7 bases spanning the gap. The CDR3 bases are TGTGCCAGCAGTTTATCGAGAAGTTACGAGCAGTACTTC. Its translation is CASSLSRSYEQYF.

This chain links TRBV6-2 or TRBV6-3 with TRBJ1-1; 7 nucleotides line up with TRBD1. There are 15 residues in the CDR3. Losses at the gene ends were 2 bases for V and 1 base for J; bases not matched to a gene: 4. In germline, CDR1 is MNHEY, CDR2 SVGEGT. CDR3 nucleotides: TGTGCCAGCAGTTACAACAGGGGTGGGAACACTGAAGCTTTCTTT. Encoded protein: CASSYNRGGNTEAFF.

The chain joins TRBV27 to TRBJ2-3; no reliable D call. This CDR3 is built from 13 residues. CDR1 and CDR2 (germline): MNHEY, SMNVEV (reference sequence). The ends were cut back, 5 bases at V and 3 bases at J, with 9 bases in the middle. The CDR3 DNA reads as TGTGCCAGCAGTATATACCAGACAGATACGCAGTATTTT. Translated, it gives CASSIYQTDTQYF.

V gene TRBV29-1 combines with J gene TRBJ2-5; a possible D gene is TRBD2 (6 bases). Germline CDR1 and CDR2: SQVTM and ANQGSEA. CDR3 length: 14 residues. Trimming cost V 4 bases and J 2 bases, with 14 bases left between them. CDR3 amino acids: CSVGRAGGQETQYF. The CDR3 coding sequence is TGCAGCGTTGGCAGGGCCGGGGGTCAAGAGACCCAGTACTTC.

This clone was picked up one time. The chain combines TRBV28 with TRBJ1-2; 8 bases fit TRBD1. The V segment lost 5 bases and the J segment 6 bases; nucleotides outside the gene matches: 8. This CDR3 has 14 amino acids. Looked up from germline, CDR1 is MDHEN and CDR2 is SYDVKM. CDR3: CASSLTQGAHGYTF. CDR3 DNA sequence: TGTGCCAGCAGTCTAACCCAGGGGGCCCATGGCTACACCTTC.

The chain is built from TRBV6-6 and TRBJ2-1; D is perhaps TRBD2 (6 bases). Germline V gene lookup returns CDR1 MNHNY and CDR2 SVGAGI (reference sequence). CDR3 length: 14 residues. Trimming removed 6 bases at V and 7 bases at J, with 16 bases between. CDR3 nucleotides: TGTGCCAGCAGGGGTAGGCAGGGAGGTAATGAGCAGTTCTTC. It codes for CASRGRQGGNEQFF.

The V gene is TRBV6-2 or TRBV6-3, the J gene TRBJ1-2, with unresolved D. Germline V CDR1 and CDR2: MNHEY, SVGEGT. The CDR3 spans 12 residues. The V end lost 0 bases, the J end lost 10 bases, and 9 bases lay between the germline ends. In DNA form, the CDR3 reads TGTGCCAGCAGTTACTCGGGGAGAGACTACACCTTC. Its translation: CASSYSGRDYTF.

This chain uses TRBV4-3 with TRBJ2-2; maybe TRBD2 (6 bases). CDR1 and CDR2 from the germline V gene are LGHNA and YSLEER. The CDR3 spans 18 residues. V dropped 5 bases and J dropped 7 bases, with 26 bases sitting between them. CDR3 sequence reads: CASSKAETRVLGGGELFF. Here the CDR3 DNA reads TGCGCCAGCAGCAAAGCAGAAACGAGGGTGTTGGGGGGCGGGGAGCTGTTTTTT.

This chain joins TRBV7-2 and TRBJ2-7, with 10 nucleotides matching TRBD1. Germline CDR1 and CDR2: SGHTA and FQGNSA. J lost 12 bases, V lost 2 bases, and 10 bases had no gene match. The CDR3 sequence is 14 residues long. DNA for the CDR3: TGTGCCAGCAGCTTAAGAGCTTCCGGGACAGGGGCGTACTTC. Protein sequence: CASSLRASGTGAYF.

This clone was observed a few times. This sequence joins TRBV28 and TRBJ2-1; 8 positions match TRBD2. The germline gives CDR1 MDHEN, CDR2 SYDVKM. V lost 8 bases and J lost 5; bases outside the gene matches: 8. CDR3 size: 14 residues. The CDR3 sequence is CASSQAGANNEQFF. DNA for the CDR3: TGTGCCAGCTCACAAGCGGGAGCGAACAATGAGCAGTTCTTC.

This clone was observed a few times. The same CDR3 can be traced to other DNA sequences in this sample. The chain combines TRBV11-2 with TRBJ2-2, with D perhaps TRBD2 (6 bases). CDR3 length: 16 residues. Between the trimmed V and J ends, which lost 0 bases and 2 bases, there was a span of 10 bases. Germline assignment: CDR1 SGHAT and CDR2 FQNNGV. Here the CDR3 DNA reads TGTGCCAGCAGCTTAGATCGTAGCGGAAACACCGGGGAGCTGTTTTTT. This codes for CASSLDRSGNTGELFF.

CDR3 residues: CASSPRTVPYEQYF. The CDR3 DNA reads as TGTGCCAGCAGCCCCCGGACTGTCCCCTACGAGCAGTACTTC. The chain employs TRBV4-2 and TRBJ2-7; D is possibly TRBD2 (5 bases). Between the trimmed V and J ends, which lost 4 bases and 2 bases, there was a span of 12 bases. This CDR3 region has 14 residues. Looked up from germline, CDR1 is LGHNA and CDR2 is YNFKEQ.

The V call is TRBV27, the J call TRBJ2-7; no clear D gene. CDR1 and CDR2 (germline): MNHEY, SMNVEV (reference sequence). Trimming shortened V by 5 bases and J by 3 bases, and 5 bases separated the two germline ends. This CDR3 spans 11 amino acids. As DNA, the CDR3 is TGTGCCAGCAGTACGGGCTACGAGCAGTACTTC. Its protein is CASSTGYEQYF.